This is a list of T cell receptor beta chains from one sample in a study of identical twins. TCRdb reanalysed the 5' RACE reads using MiXCR and keeps one entry per CDR3 protein. The top ten clones hold approximately 4% of a sample with 200,000 to 250,000 distinct CDR3 sequences, more than 9.5% of them seen once. In addition, the sample was reused for a study of yellow fever vaccine responses in identical twins.

Sample: memory (CD45RO+) T cells sorted from blood. The origin of the receptors is a young woman in good health. The conserved cysteine and the conserved F or W are not part of the CDR3 here. Fields, in order: CDR3 protein, J gene, V gene, D gene. D genes are given only for firm matches.

CDR3 protein: ATSRDGGLYEQY
J gene: TRBJ2-7
V gene: TRBV15
D gene: TRBD2

CDR3 protein: ASSLYGTGGYEQY
J gene: TRBJ2-7
V gene: TRBV5-6
D gene: TRBD1

CDR3 protein: ASSPLGQQETQY
J gene: TRBJ2-5
V gene: TRBV2
D gene: TRBD1

CDR3 protein: ASSLPPSGGPAVEQY
J gene: TRBJ2-7
V gene: TRBV5-1
D gene: TRBD2

CDR3 protein: ASSEGQGLSGNTIY
J gene: TRBJ1-3
V gene: TRBV28
D gene: TRBD1

CDR3 protein: ASSPFRDSTYEQY
J gene: TRBJ2-7
V gene: TRBV18
D gene: TRBD1

CDR3 protein: ASSYGPTAPQKLSYEQY
J gene: TRBJ2-7
V gene: TRBV6-5
D gene: NA

CDR3 protein: ASSLVRSQGGEQF
J gene: TRBJ2-1
V gene: TRBV5-1
D gene: NA

CDR3 protein: ASSQISGTGYNSPLH
J gene: TRBJ1-6
V gene: TRBV4-2
D gene: TRBD1

CDR3 protein: ASSLAGANYGYT
J gene: TRBJ1-2
V gene: TRBV7-2
D gene: NA

CDR3 protein: ASSIQASVNSPLH
J gene: TRBJ1-6
V gene: TRBV5-1
D gene: NA

CDR3 protein: ASSPRTGTEKLF
J gene: TRBJ1-4
V gene: TRBV19
D gene: TRBD1

CDR3 protein: ASSMFDSAYEQY
J gene: TRBJ2-7
V gene: TRBV19
D gene: NA

CDR3 protein: ASSLGTGTYEQY
J gene: TRBJ2-7
V gene: TRBV5-1
D gene: NA

CDR3 protein: ASSSRQGRPYNEQF
J gene: TRBJ2-1
V gene: TRBV14
D gene: TRBD1

CDR3 protein: ASTRTSGSTDTQY
J gene: TRBJ2-3
V gene: TRBV11-2
D gene: TRBD2

CDR3 protein: ASSVATGQETQY
J gene: TRBJ2-5
V gene: TRBV9
D gene: NA

CDR3 protein: ASRQGARGYT
J gene: TRBJ1-2
V gene: TRBV6-2/TRBV6-3
D gene: NA

CDR3 protein: ASSPGTGVEQY
J gene: TRBJ2-7
V gene: TRBV4-3
D gene: TRBD1

CDR3 protein: ASSLGFLGYEQY
J gene: TRBJ2-7
V gene: TRBV11-2
D gene: NA

CDR3 protein: ASSSLATGRSGEQY
J gene: TRBJ2-7
V gene: TRBV27
D gene: TRBD1

CDR3 protein: ASSQDGGPSTDTQY
J gene: TRBJ2-3
V gene: TRBV4-2
D gene: NA

CDR3 protein: SARDPRQVVHEQY
J gene: TRBJ2-7
V gene: TRBV20-1
D gene: NA

CDR3 protein: SASETSPY
J gene: TRBJ2-7
V gene: TRBV20-1
D gene: NA

CDR3 protein: ASSPRERNYGYT
J gene: TRBJ1-2
V gene: TRBV7-9
D gene: NA

CDR3 protein: ASTEPGLGSYEQY
J gene: TRBJ2-7
V gene: TRBV6-1
D gene: TRBD2

CDR3 protein: ASSPTGGNQPQH
J gene: TRBJ1-5
V gene: TRBV12-3/TRBV12-4
D gene: TRBD1

CDR3 protein: ASSLGSGGGGNEQF
J gene: TRBJ2-1
V gene: TRBV5-1
D gene: NA

CDR3 protein: ATAQGQGRGTDTQY
J gene: TRBJ2-3
V gene: TRBV24-1
D gene: TRBD1

CDR3 protein: ASSFFASGGAGSYNEQF
J gene: TRBJ2-1
V gene: TRBV5-1
D gene: TRBD2

CDR3 protein: ASISRGSPYEQY
J gene: TRBJ2-7
V gene: TRBV6-1
D gene: NA

CDR3 protein: ASRQGDTYNEQF
J gene: TRBJ2-1
V gene: TRBV5-1
D gene: TRBD1

CDR3 protein: ASSQDKLGPETQY
J gene: TRBJ2-5
V gene: TRBV3-1
D gene: NA

CDR3 protein: ASSPSGTRGSYEQY
J gene: TRBJ2-7
V gene: TRBV28
D gene: TRBD2

CDR3 protein: ASSQMAGSYNEQF
J gene: TRBJ2-1
V gene: TRBV3-1
D gene: NA

CDR3 protein: SGCNGAEAF
J gene: TRBJ1-1
V gene: TRBV29-1
D gene: NA

CDR3 protein: ASSLFAGNGYT
J gene: TRBJ1-2
V gene: TRBV28
D gene: NA

CDR3 protein: ASTVPPSGGARTDTQY
J gene: TRBJ2-3
V gene: TRBV11-2
D gene: TRBD2

CDR3 protein: ATTRTGGRGMTDTQY
J gene: TRBJ2-3
V gene: TRBV15
D gene: TRBD1

CDR3 protein: ASSLAGTYGADTQY
J gene: TRBJ2-3
V gene: TRBV13
D gene: NA

CDR3 protein: ASSRKRVGGSNEKLF
J gene: TRBJ1-4
V gene: TRBV4-3
D gene: NA

CDR3 protein: ASSVGLAASYNEQF
J gene: TRBJ2-1
V gene: TRBV5-1
D gene: NA

CDR3 protein: ATSDSGYSYEQY
J gene: TRBJ2-7
V gene: TRBV24-1
D gene: NA

CDR3 protein: ASSPSRAGANVLT
J gene: TRBJ2-6
V gene: TRBV18
D gene: NA

CDR3 protein: ASSLGVLTDTQY
J gene: TRBJ2-3
V gene: TRBV5-1
D gene: NA

CDR3 protein: ASSLATNTDTQY
J gene: TRBJ2-3
V gene: TRBV5-1
D gene: NA

CDR3 protein: ASAPLRRIDEQY
J gene: TRBJ2-7
V gene: TRBV12-3/TRBV12-4
D gene: NA

CDR3 protein: ASSSSGDRTDTQY
J gene: TRBJ2-3
V gene: TRBV5-1
D gene: TRBD2